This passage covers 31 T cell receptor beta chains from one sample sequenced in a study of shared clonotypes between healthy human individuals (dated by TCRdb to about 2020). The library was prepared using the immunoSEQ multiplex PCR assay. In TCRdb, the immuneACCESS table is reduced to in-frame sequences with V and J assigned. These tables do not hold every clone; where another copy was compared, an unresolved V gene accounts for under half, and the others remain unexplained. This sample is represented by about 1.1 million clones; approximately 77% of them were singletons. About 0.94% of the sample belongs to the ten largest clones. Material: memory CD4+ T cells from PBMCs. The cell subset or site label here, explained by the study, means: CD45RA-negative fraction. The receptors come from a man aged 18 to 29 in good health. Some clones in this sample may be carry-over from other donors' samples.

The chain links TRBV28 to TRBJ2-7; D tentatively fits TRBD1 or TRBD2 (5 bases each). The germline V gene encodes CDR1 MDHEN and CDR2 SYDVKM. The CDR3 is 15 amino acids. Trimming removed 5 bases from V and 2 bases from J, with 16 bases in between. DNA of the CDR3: TGTGCCAGCAGTCCCCCCGGGACCCGAGCCTACGAGCAGTACTTC. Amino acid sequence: CASSPPGTRAYEQYF.

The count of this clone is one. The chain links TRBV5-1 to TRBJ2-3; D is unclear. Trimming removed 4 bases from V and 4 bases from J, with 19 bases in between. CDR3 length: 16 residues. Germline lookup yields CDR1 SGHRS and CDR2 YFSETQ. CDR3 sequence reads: CASSPDTPKVADTQYF. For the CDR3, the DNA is TGCGCCAGCAGCCCCGACACACCCAAGGTTGCAGATACGCAGTATTTT.

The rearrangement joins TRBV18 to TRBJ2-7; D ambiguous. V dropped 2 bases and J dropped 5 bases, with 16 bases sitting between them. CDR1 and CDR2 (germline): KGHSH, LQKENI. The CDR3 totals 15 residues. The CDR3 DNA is TGTGCCAGCTCACCAGGCCCGGCCTCGGGTGACGAGCAGTACTTC. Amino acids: CASSPGPASGDEQYF.

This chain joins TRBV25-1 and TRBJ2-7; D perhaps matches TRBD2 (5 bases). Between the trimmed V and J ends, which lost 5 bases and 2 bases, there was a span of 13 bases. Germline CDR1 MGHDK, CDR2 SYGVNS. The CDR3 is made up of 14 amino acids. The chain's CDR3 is CASSLGGYPYEQYF. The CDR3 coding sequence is TGTGCCAGCAGTCTTGGCGGGTACCCCTACGAGCAGTACTTC.

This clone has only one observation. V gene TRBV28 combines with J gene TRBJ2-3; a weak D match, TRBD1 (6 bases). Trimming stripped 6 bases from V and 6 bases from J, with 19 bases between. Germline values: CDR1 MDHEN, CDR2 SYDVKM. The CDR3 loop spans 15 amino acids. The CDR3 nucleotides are TGTGCCAGCAGACCTGGACAGCGTGGGTGGGATACGCAGTATTTT. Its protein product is CASRPGQRGWDTQYF.

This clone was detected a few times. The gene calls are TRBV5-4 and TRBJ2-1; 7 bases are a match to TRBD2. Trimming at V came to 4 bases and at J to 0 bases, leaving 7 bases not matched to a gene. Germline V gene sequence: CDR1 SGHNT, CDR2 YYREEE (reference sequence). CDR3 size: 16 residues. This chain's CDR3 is CASSPRGTSSYNEQFF. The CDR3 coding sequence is TGTGCCAGCAGCCCGCGGGGGACCAGCTCCTACAATGAGCAGTTCTTC.

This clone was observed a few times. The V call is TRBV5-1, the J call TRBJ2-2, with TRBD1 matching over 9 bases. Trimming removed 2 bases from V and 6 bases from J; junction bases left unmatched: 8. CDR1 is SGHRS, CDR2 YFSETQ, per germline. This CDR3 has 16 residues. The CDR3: CASSFTGGLDAGELFF. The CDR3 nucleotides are TGCGCCAGCAGCTTCACAGGGGGCTTGGATGCCGGGGAGCTGTTTTTT.

The CDR3 spells CASRKGKGQPQHF. The CDR3 nucleotides read TGTGCCAGCCGAAAGGGGAAGGGTCAGCCCCAGCATTTT. The chain combines TRBV28 with TRBJ1-5, with TRBD1 as a possible D gene (5 bases). The germline V gene has CDR1 MDHEN and CDR2 SYDVKM. The CDR3 contains 13 residues. V was trimmed by 8 bases and J by 6 bases, leaving 14 bases between them.

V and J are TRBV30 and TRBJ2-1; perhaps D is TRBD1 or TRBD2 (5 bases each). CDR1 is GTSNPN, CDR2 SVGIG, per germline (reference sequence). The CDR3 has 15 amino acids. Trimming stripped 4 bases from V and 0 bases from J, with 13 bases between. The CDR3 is CAWNFDGGSYNEQFF. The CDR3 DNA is TGTGCCTGGAACTTTGATGGGGGCTCCTACAATGAGCAGTTCTTC.

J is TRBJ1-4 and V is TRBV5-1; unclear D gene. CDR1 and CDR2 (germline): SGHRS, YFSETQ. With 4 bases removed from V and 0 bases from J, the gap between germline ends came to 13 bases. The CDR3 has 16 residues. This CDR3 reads CASSPYPSATNEKLFF. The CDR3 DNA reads TGCGCCAGCAGCCCGTACCCGTCTGCAACTAATGAAAAACTGTTTTTT.

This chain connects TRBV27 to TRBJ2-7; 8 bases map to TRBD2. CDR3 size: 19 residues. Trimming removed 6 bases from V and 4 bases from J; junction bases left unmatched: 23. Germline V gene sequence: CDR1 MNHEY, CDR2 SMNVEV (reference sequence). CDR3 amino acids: CASRFRHSWNSGTLYEQYF. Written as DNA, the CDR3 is TGTGCCAGCAGATTCCGCCATAGCTGGAATAGCGGGACTTTATACGAGCAGTACTTC.

The CDR3 reads CASSYDQETQYF. CDR3 DNA: TGCGCCAGCAGCTACGACCAAGAGACCCAGTACTTC. The chain links TRBV5-1 to TRBJ2-5; D uncertain. Germline CDR1 is SGHRS and CDR2 is YFSETQ. V was trimmed by 3 bases and J by 0 bases, leaving 3 bases between them. This CDR3 is 12 amino acids long.

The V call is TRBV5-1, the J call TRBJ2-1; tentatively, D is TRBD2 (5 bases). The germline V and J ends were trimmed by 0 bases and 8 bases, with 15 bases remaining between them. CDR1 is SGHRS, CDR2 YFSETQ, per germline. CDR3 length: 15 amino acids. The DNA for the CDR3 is TGCGCCAGCAGCTTGGAGCCAGCGGTAAATGATGAGCAGTTCTTC. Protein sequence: CASSLEPAVNDEQFF.

This chain's CDR3 is CASTRGRVEQYF. In DNA form, the CDR3 reads TGTGCCAGCACGCGCGGGAGGGTTGAGCAGTACTTC. The chain couples TRBV28 to TRBJ2-7; TRBD2 aligns across 9 bases. Losses at the gene ends were 7 bases for V and 7 bases for J; bases not matched to a gene: 5. The CDR3 is 12 amino acids. CDR1 is MDHEN and CDR2 is SYDVKM in the germline V gene. The full variable domain, its missing parts supplied by reference TRBV28 and TRBJ2-7, is DVKVTQSSRYLVKRTGEKVFLECVQDMDHENMFWYRQDPGLGLRLIYFSYDVKMKEKGDIPEGYSVSREKKERFSLILESASTNQTSMYLCASTRGRVEQYFGPGTRLTVT.

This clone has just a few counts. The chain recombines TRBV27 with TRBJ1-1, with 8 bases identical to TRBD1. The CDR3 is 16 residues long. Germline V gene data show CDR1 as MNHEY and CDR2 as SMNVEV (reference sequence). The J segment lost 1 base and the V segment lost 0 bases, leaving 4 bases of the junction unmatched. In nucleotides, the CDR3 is TGTGCCAGCAGTTTATCAAGAGGACAGGGGAACACTGAAGCTTTCTTT. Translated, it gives CASSLSRGQGNTEAFF.

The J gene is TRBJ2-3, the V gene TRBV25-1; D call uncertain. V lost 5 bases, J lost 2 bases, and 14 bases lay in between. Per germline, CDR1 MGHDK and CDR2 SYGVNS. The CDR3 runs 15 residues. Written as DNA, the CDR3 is TGTGCCAGCAGTTTGCTCGGAGCCAACACAGATACGCAGTATTTT. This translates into CASSLLGANTDTQYF.

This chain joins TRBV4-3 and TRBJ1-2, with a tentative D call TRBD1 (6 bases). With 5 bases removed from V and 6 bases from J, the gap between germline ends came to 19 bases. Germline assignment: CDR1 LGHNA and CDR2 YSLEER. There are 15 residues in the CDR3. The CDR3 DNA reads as TGCGCCAGCAGCGCTCCTGGGGCGGGGGGCCATGGCTACACCTTC. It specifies CASSAPGAGGHGYTF.

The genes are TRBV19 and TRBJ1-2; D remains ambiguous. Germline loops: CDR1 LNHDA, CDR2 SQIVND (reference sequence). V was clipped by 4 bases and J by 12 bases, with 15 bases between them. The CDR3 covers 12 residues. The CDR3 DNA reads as TGTGCCAGTAGTAACTTCGGGAAGACGGACACCTTC. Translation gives CASSNFGKTDTF.

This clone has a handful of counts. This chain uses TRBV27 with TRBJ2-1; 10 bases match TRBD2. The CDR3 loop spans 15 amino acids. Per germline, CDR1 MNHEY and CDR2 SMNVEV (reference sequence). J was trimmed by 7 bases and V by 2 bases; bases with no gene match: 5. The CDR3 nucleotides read TGTGCCAGCAGTTTAAGCGGGAGGGCCAGTAATGAGCAGTTCTTC. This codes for CASSLSGRASNEQFF.

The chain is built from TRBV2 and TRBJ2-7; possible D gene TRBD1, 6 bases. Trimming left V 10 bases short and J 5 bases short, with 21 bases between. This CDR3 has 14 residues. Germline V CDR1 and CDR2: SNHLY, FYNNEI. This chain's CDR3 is CATQGVQGIDEQYF. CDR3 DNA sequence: TGTGCCACCCAAGGGGTACAGGGTATTGACGAGCAGTACTTC.

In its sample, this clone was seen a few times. This CDR3 reads CASKSNRERPAYEQYF. The CDR3 DNA follows: TGTGCCAGCAAATCCAACCGAGAGAGACCCGCTTACGAGCAGTACTTC. J is TRBJ2-7 and V is TRBV27; D is undetermined. CDR1 MNHEY and CDR2 SMNVEV come from the germline V gene (reference sequence). There are 16 residues in the CDR3. Trimming shortened V by 7 bases and J by 4 bases, and 23 bases separated the two germline ends.

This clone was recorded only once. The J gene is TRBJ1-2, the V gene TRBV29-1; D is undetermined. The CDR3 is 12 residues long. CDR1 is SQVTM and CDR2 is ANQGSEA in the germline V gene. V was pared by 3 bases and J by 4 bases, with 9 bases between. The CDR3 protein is CSVERASYGYTF. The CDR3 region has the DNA TGCAGCGTTGAGAGGGCCTCCTATGGCTACACCTTC.

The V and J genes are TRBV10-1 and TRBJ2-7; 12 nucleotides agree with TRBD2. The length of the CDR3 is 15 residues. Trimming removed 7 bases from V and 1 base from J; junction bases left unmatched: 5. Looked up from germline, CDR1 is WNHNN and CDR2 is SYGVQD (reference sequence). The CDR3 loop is CASTLAGGRSYEQYF. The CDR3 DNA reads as TGCGCCAGCACACTAGCGGGAGGTCGGTCCTACGAGCAGTACTTC.

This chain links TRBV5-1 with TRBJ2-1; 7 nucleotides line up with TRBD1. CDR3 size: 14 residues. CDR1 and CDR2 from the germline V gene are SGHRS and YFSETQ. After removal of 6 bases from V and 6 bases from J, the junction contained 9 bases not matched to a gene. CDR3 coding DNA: TGCGCCAGCAAACGCTTACAGGGGTTCAATGAGCAGTTCTTC. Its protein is CASKRLQGFNEQFF.

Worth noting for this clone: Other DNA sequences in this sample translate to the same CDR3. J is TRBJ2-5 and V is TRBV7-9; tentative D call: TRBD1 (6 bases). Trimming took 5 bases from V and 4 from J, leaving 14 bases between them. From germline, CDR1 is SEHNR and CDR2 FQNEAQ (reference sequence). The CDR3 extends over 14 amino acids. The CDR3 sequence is CASSPGTRGETQYF. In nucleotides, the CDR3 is TGTGCCAGCAGCCCCGGGACACGGGGAGAGACCCAGTACTTC.

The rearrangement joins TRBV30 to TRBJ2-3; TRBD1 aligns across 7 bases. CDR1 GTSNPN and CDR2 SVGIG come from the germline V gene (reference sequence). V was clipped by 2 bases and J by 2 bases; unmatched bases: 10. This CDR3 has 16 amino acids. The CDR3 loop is CAWSPHPGQFTDTQYF. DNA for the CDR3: TGTGCCTGGAGTCCGCATCCGGGACAGTTCACAGATACGCAGTATTTT.

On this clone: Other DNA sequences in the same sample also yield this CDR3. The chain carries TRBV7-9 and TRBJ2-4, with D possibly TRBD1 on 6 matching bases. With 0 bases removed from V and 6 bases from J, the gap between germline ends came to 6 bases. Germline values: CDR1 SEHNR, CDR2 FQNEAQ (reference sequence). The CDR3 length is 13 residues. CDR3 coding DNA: TGTGCCAGCAGCTTAGCAGGGGGAAACATTCAGTACTTC. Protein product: CASSLAGGNIQYF.

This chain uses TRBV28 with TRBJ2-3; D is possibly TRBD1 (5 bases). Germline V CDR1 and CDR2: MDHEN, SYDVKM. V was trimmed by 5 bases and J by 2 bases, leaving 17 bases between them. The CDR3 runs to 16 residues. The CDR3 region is CASSPQQGGSTDTQYF. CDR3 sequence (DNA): TGTGCCAGCAGTCCCCAGCAGGGTGGGTCCACAGATACGCAGTATTTT.

CDR3 sequence reads: CAWSVYARSTDTQYF. The CDR3, as DNA: TGTGCCTGGAGTGTATATGCGCGGAGCACAGATACGCAGTATTTT. This chain joins TRBV30 and TRBJ2-3; D is uncertain. Germline V gene lookup returns CDR1 GTSNPN and CDR2 SVGIG (reference sequence). The ends were cut back, 0 bases at V and 0 bases at J, with 10 bases in the middle. CDR3 length: 15 residues.

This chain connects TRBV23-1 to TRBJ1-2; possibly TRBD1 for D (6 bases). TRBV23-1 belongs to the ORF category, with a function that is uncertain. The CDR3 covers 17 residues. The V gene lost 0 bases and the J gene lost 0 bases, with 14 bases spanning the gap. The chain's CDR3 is CASSQSGGQITNYGYTF. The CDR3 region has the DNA TGCGCCAGCAGTCAATCGGGTGGACAGATCACTAACTATGGCTACACCTTC.

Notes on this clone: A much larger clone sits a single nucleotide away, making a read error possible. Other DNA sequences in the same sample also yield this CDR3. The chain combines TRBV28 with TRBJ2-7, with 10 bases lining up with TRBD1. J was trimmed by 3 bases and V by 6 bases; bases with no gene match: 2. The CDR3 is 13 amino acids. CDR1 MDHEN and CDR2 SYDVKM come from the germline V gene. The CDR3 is CASSRTGGYEQYF. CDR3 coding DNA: TGTGCCAGCAGCCGGACAGGGGGCTACGAGCAGTACTTC.